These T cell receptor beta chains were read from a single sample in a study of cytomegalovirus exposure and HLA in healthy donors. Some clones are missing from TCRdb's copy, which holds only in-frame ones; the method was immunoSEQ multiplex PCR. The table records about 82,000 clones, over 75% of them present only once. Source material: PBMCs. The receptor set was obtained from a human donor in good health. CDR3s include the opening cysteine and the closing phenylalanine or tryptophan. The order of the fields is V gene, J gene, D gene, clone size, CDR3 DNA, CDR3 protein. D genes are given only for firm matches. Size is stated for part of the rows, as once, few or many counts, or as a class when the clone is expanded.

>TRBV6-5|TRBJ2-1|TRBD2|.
TGTGCCAGCAGTTACTCGGGCCAGCGGGGGGGGCATGAGCAGTTCTTC
CASSYSGQRGGHEQFF
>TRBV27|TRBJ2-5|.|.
TGTGCCAGCAGTTTACGGGGACCAGGAGGGGAGACCCAGTACTTC
CASSLRGPGGETQYF
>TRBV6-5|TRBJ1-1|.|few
TGTGCCAGCAGACGGAGTTTGAACACTGAAGCTTTCTTT
CASRRSLNTEAFF
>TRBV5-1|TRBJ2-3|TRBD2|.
TGCGCCAGCAGCAGGACTAGCGGGGCGTTCACAGATACGCAGTATTTT
CASSRTSGAFTDTQYF
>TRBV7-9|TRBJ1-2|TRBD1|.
TGTGCCAGCAGCCCCCAAACAGGGGGCCTATCTGGCTACACCTTC
CASSPQTGGLSGYTF
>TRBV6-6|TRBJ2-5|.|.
TGTGCCAGCAGTTATGGGGGGTTGGAGACCCAGTACTTC
CASSYGGLETQYF
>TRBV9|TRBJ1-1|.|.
TGTGCCAGCAGCGCCGGACTATTAGGATACACTGAAGCTTTCTTT
CASSAGLLGYTEAFF
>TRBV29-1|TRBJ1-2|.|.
TGCAGCGTTGAAAGAGCTAGCTATGGCTACACCTTC
CSVERASYGYTF
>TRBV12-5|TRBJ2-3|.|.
TGTGCTAGTGCCAACGGACCTGAGGGAGATACGCAGTATTTT
CASANGPEGDTQYF
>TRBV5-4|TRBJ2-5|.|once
TGTGCCAGCAGCTTAGCACAGGGACAAGAGACCCAGTACTTC
CASSLAQGQETQYF
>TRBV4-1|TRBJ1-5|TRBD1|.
TGCGCCAGCAGCCAAGATGACAGGGTTAGCAATCAGCCCCAGCATTTT
CASSQDDRVSNQPQHF
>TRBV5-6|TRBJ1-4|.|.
TGTGCCAGCAGCCCCGGGGATGGGGAAAAACTGTTTTTT
CASSPGDGEKLFF
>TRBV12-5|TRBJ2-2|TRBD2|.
TGTGCTAGTGGTTTGCCCCTGACCGGAGCCAGCGGGGGGAAGAACACCGGGGAGCTGTTTTTT
CASGLPLTGASGGKNTGELFF
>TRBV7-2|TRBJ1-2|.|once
TGTGCCAGCAGCTTCTCGATACCTGGGGGCAACTATGGCTACACCTTC
CASSFSIPGGNYGYTF
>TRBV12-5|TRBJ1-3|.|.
TGTGCTAGTGGTTTGCGAGCAGGCTCTGGAAACACCATATATTTT
CASGLRAGSGNTIYF
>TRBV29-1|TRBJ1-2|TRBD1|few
TGCAGCGCCAAGACAGGGAACCATGGCTACACCTTC
CSAKTGNHGYTF